The clone carrying this T cell receptor (beta chain) has just a few counts. The antigen is undetermined. This may arise from a read error, as a much more abundant clone is one base away. This sample is part of a study of regulatory T cells in long-lasting Graves disease. Time point in this sample: newly diagnosed GD, antithyroid drugs for less than 3 months. From RNA extracted from PBMCs, the TCR library was made. iRepertoire HTBI primers and Arm-PCR of CDR3 regions built TCR beta libraries. TCRdb ran MiXCR on the multiplex PCR reads and lists one entry per CDR3 protein. Altogether 400,000 to 500,000 distinct CDR3 sequences are present, around 13% being singletons, with the ten largest covering around a sixth. The study's findings and limits: Persistent disease samples used TRBV28, TRBJ1-2 and TRBJ2-5 preferentially.

The CDR3 length is 13 residues. Germline V lookup: CDR1 SEHNR, CDR2 FQNEAQ (reference sequence). These data were also reused for a study on T cells in Graves' hyperthyroidism and ophthalmopathy.

V usage is TRBV7-9 and J usage is TRBJ2-5, with 7 nucleotides matching TRBD1. The material sequenced was peripheral blood mononuclear cells (PBMCs), taken at new diagnosis, from a patient treated with antithyroid drugs. This clonotype was sampled from a woman in her fifties or sixties with Graves disease. The CDR3 loop reads CTSSQQGLETQYF. CDR3 DNA sequence: TGTACCAGCAGCCAACAGGGGTTGGAGACCCAGTACTTC. The complete variable domain, with remaining parts taken from reference TRBV7-9 and TRBJ2-5, reads DTGVSQNPRHKITKRGQNVTFRCDPISEHNRLYWYRQTLGQGPEFLTYFQNEAQLEKSRLLSDRFSAERPKGSFSTLEIQRTEQGDSAMYLCTSSQQGLETQYFGPGTRLLVL.